The clone carrying this TCR beta chain was counted many times. Its cognate antigen is unknown. The data were taken from a study of T cells in Graves' hyperthyroidism and ophthalmopathy. Notes on the study in general: From stable hyperthyroidism, ophthalmopathy was set apart by a 13 V-J model.

Stable Graves' hyperthyroidism denoted no ophthalmopathy progression over 18 months. TCR beta CDR3 regions were amplified from RNA. HTBI primers were employed in a first-round RT-PCR of the TCR CDR3. MiXCR, run by TCRdb on the multiplex PCR reads, gives a single entry per CDR3 protein. Among about 95,000 distinct CDR3 sequences listed, about 37% were seen once. The CDR3 sequence is 14 residues long. The V gene lost 3 bases and the J gene lost 4 bases, with 10 bases spanning the gap. The source is a woman in her twenties or thirties with Graves' hyperthyroidism. Sequenced input: peripheral blood or thyroid tissue (not recorded which). The chain combines TRBV12-3 or TRBV12-4 with TRBJ1-5; tentatively, D is TRBD1 (5 bases). CDR3 DNA: TGTGCCAGCAGTTTTTTGGGACGGAATCAGCCCCAGCATTTT. It yields the protein CASSFLGRNQPQHF.